These T cell receptor beta chains were read from a single sample in a study of blood T cells in healthy people across ages. TCRdb used MiXCR to reprocess the 5' RACE reads, holding one entry per CDR3 protein. The sample lists over 1,500,000 distinct CDR3 sequences, 30% to 40% seen once, with more than 20% in the top ten. Sequenced input: blood. Receptors originate from a human donor in good health. CDR3s include the opening cysteine and the closing phenylalanine or tryptophan. The order of the fields is V gene, J gene, clone size, D gene, CDR3 protein, CDR3 DNA. A D gene is named only where the DNA matches it firmly. Clone size appears in some rows only: once, few, many, or a class for an expanded clone.

TRBV10-3	TRBJ2-1	NA	NA	CAISESSGGNNGQFF	TGTGCCATCAGTGAGTCGTCGGGGGGCAACAATGGGCAGTTCTTC
TRBV28	TRBJ2-7	NA	TRBD2	CASQGGGPIPHEQYF	TGTGCCAGCCAGGGCGGGGGTCCCATCCCCCACGAGCAGTACTTC
TRBV7-9	TRBJ2-3	many	NA	CASSPHVGPDTQYF	TGTGCCAGCAGCCCGCATGTGGGTCCAGATACGCAGTATTTT
TRBV29-1	TRBJ2-7	NA	NA	CSVDAGQSQTPYEQYF	TGCAGCGTTGACGCAGGGCAATCCCAGACGCCCTACGAGCAGTACTTC
TRBV20-1	TRBJ2-5	few	NA	CSAKGGDETQYF	TGCAGTGCTAAGGGGGGGGACGAGACCCAGTACTTC
TRBV27	TRBJ1-1	NA	NA	CASSLNPLLEAFF	TGTGCCAGCAGTTTAAACCCACTCCTTGAAGCTTTCTTT
TRBV20-1	TRBJ1-2	few	NA	CSARESGSGYTF	TGCAGTGCTAGAGAGTCGGGGAGTGGCTACACCTTC
TRBV20-1	TRBJ2-5	few	TRBD1	CSATWDSKETQYF	TGCAGTGCCACCTGGGACAGCAAGGAGACCCAGTACTTC
TRBV7-9	TRBJ2-7	NA	NA	CVSSLGGGPEQYF	TGTGTCAGCAGCTTAGGGGGGGGACCCGAGCAGTACTTC
TRBV12-3/TRBV12-4	TRBJ2-5	NA	TRBD2	CASSPGRAGETQYF	TGTGCCAGCAGCCCTGGGAGGGCGGGAGAGACCCAGTACTTC
TRBV5-6	TRBJ1-5	NA	NA	CASNPIDQPQHF	TGTGCCAGCAACCCAATTGATCAGCCCCAGCATTTT
TRBV27	TRBJ2-1	NA	TRBD1	CASSLAGTALNEQFF	TGTGCCAGCAGTTTAGCCGGGACAGCCCTAAATGAGCAGTTCTTC
TRBV29-1	TRBJ2-5	NA	NA	CSAAQQETQYF	TGCAGCGCCGCACAGCAAGAGACCCAGTACTTC
TRBV20-1	TRBJ1-5	NA	NA	CSARGGGGYSNQPQHF	TGCAGTGCTAGGGGCGGGGGCGGATATAGCAATCAGCCCCAGCATTTT
TRBV20-1	TRBJ1-2	NA	TRBD1	CSAREARQGHYGYTF	TGCAGTGCTAGAGAAGCCCGACAGGGCCACTATGGCTACACCTTC
TRBV20-1	TRBJ2-7	NA	TRBD1	CSTFRTGDYEQYF	TGCAGTACTTTCCGGACAGGGGACTACGAGCAGTACTTC
TRBV15	TRBJ2-4	NA	NA	CATSRDEGSRYF	TGTGCCACCAGCAGAGATGAGGGCAGCCGGTACTTC
TRBV5-1	TRBJ2-3	few	TRBD2	CASAGELAVTTDTQYF	TGCGCCAGCGCTGGGGAACTAGCGGTGACGACAGATACGCAGTATTTT
TRBV24-1	TRBJ1-4	few	NA	CATSDGGYEKLFF	TGTGCCACCAGTGATGGGGGGTATGAAAAACTGTTTTTT
TRBV29-1	TRBJ2-7	NA	NA	CSMGRGVSYEQYF	TGCAGCATGGGACGGGGTGTCTCCTACGAGCAGTACTTC
TRBV6-6	TRBJ2-1	few	NA	CVSSSRRYEQFF	TGTGTCAGCAGTTCCCGCAGGTATGAGCAGTTCTTC
TRBV6-4	TRBJ2-3	few	NA	CASPLWEAGCSTDTQYF	TGTGCCAGCCCCCTCTGGGAGGCGGGGTGTAGCACAGATACGCAGTATTTT
TRBV7-2	TRBJ1-2	NA	NA	CASTSKVGGSGYTF	TGTGCCAGCACCTCTAAGGTGGGGGGCAGTGGCTACACCTTC
TRBV6-6	TRBJ1-2	few	TRBD1	CASSYRGQGIGYTF	TGTGCCAGCAGTTACCGCGGACAGGGAATTGGCTACACCTTC
TRBV4-2	TRBJ2-3	NA	TRBD2	CASSLLNGGTSTDTQYF	TGTGCCAGCAGCCTACTGAACGGGGGGACTAGCACAGATACGCAGTATTTT
TRBV5-1	TRBJ1-2	NA	TRBD1	CASSLAADRVYYGYTF	TGCGCCAGCAGCTTGGCGGCGGACAGGGTTTATTATGGCTACACCTTC
TRBV12-3/TRBV12-4	TRBJ1-2	many	NA	CASGAGHYYGYTF	TGTGCCAGCGGGGCAGGGCACTACTATGGCTACACCTTC
TRBV7-2	TRBJ2-3	NA	NA	CASSLKGRGRTGTDTQYF	TGTGCCAGCAGCTTAAAAGGGAGGGGGAGAACGGGCACAGATACGCAGTATTTT
TRBV29-1	TRBJ2-1	few	TRBD2	CSVDIAGVQGEQFF	TGCAGCGTTGATATAGCGGGGGTCCAGGGTGAGCAGTTCTTC
TRBV11-1	TRBJ1-1	NA	NA	CASSLPHAARTEAFF	TGTGCCAGCAGCTTACCCCATGCAGCTCGAACTGAAGCTTTCTTT
TRBV2	TRBJ1-2	NA	NA	CASLSGWSYGYTF	TGTGCCAGTCTCTCGGGGTGGAGCTATGGCTACACCTTC
TRBV10-3	TRBJ2-4	few	TRBD1	CAISEPTGQGQYF	TGTGCCATCAGTGAGCCTACCGGACAGGGGCAGTACTTC
TRBV4-1	TRBJ1-2	NA	TRBD1	CASSWRQGAEGYTF	TGCGCCAGCAGCTGGAGACAGGGGGCGGAAGGCTACACCTTC
TRBV14	TRBJ2-4	few	NA	CASSQFGSLSKNIQYF	TGTGCCAGTAGCCAATTCGGGAGTCTTTCCAAAAACATTCAGTACTTC
TRBV7-9	TRBJ2-2	few	NA	CASSLNTGNTGELFF	TGTGCCAGCAGCTTAAACACAGGGAACACCGGGGAGCTGTTTTTT
TRBV29-1	TRBJ2-5	NA	TRBD1	CSVDPGTGAQETQYF	TGCAGCGTGGACCCCGGGACAGGGGCACAAGAGACCCAGTACTTC
TRBV3-1	TRBJ2-3	few	NA	CASSPLYRGTNSTDTQYF	TGTGCCAGCAGCCCTCTTTACCGCGGGACAAATAGCACAGATACGCAGTATTTT